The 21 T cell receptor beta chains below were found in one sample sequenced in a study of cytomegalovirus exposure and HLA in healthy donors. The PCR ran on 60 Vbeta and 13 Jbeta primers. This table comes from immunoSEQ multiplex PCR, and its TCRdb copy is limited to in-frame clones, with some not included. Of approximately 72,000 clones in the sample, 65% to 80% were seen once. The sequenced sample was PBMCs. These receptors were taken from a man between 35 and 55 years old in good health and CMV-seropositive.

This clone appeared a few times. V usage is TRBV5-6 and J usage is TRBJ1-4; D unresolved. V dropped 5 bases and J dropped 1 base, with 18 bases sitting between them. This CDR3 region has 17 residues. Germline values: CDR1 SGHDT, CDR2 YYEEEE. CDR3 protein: CASSPRRQLGTNEKLFF. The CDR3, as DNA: TGTGCCAGCAGTCCGCGGCGGCAGCTGGGAACTAATGAAAAACTGTTTTTT. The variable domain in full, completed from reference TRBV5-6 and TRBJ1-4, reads DAGVTQSPTHLIKTRGQQVTLRCSPKSGHDTVSWYQQALGQGPQFIFQYYEEEERQRGNFPDRFSGHQFPNYSSELNVNALLLGDSALYLCASSPRRQLGTNEKLFFGSGTQLSVL.

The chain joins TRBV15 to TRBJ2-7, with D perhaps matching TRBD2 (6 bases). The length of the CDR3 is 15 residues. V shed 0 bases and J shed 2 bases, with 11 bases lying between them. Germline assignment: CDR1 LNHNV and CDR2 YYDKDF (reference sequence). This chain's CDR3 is CATSRDPGDAYEQYF. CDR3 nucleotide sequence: TGTGCCACCAGCAGAGATCCGGGGGACGCCTACGAGCAGTACTTC.

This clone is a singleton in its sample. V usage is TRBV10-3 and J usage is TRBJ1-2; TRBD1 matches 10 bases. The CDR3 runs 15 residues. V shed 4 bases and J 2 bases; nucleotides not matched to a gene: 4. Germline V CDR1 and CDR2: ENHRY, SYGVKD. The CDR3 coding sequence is TGTGCCATCAGTGGGACAGGGGGTATGAACTATGGCTACACCTTC. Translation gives CAISGTGGMNYGYTF.

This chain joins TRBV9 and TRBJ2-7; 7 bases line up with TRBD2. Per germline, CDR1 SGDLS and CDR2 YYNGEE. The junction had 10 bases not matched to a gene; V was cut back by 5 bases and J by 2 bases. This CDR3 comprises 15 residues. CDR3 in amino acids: CASSLAGDSTYEQYF. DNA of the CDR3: TGTGCCAGCAGTCTCGCGGGGGACTCGACCTACGAGCAGTACTTC.

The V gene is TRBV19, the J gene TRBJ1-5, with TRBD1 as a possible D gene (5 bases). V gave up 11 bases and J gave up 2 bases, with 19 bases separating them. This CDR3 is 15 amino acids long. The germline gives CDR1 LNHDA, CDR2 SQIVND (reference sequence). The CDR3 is CASHDSPFGNQPQHF. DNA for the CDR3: TGTGCCTCCCACGACAGTCCCTTTGGCAATCAGCCCCAGCATTTT.

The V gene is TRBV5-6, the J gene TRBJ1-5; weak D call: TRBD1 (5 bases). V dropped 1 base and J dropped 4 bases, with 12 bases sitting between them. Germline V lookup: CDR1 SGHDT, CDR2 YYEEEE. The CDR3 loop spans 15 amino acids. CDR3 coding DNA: TGTGCCAGCAGCTTGACCCCAGGGTATAATCAGCCCCAGCATTTT. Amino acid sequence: CASSLTPGYNQPQHF.

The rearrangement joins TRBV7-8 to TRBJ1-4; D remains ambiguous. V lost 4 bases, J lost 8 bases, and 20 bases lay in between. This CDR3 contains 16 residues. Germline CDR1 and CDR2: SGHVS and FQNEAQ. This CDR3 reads CASSSTRDPRREKLFF. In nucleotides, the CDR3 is TGTGCCAGCAGCTCAACGCGGGATCCCCGACGGGAAAAACTGTTTTTT.

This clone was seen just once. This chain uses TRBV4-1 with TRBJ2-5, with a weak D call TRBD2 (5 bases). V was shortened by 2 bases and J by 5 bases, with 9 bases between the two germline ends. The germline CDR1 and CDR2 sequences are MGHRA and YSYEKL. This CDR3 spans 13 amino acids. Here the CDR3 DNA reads TGCGCCAGCAGCCAATGGAGGAAGGAGACCCAGTACTTC. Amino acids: CASSQWRKETQYF.

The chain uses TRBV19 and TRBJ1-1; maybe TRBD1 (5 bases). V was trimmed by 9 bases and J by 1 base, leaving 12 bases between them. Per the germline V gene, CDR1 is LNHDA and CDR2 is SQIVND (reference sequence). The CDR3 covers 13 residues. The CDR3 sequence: CASSWGGNTEAFF. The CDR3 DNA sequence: TGTGCCAGCTCTTGGGGGGGGAACACTGAAGCTTTCTTT.

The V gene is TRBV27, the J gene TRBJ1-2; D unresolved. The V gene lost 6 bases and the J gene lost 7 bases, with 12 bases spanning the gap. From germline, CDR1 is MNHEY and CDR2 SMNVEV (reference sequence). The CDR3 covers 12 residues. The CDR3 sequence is CASRPTRGGYTF. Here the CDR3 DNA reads TGTGCCAGCAGACCGACGCGGGGTGGCTACACCTTC.

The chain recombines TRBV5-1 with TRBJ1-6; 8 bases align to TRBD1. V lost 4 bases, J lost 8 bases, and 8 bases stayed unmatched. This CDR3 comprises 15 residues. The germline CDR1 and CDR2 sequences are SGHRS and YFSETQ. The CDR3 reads CASSQDRVLDSPLHF. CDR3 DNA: TGCGCCAGCAGCCAGGACAGGGTGCTTGATTCACCCCTCCACTTT.

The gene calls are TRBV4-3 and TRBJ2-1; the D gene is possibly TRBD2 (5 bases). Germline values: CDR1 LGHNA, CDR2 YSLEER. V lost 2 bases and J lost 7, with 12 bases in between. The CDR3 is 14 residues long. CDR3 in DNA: TGCGCCAGCAGCCAAAGCGGTCAAAGAAATGAGCAGTTCTTC. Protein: CASSQSGQRNEQFF.

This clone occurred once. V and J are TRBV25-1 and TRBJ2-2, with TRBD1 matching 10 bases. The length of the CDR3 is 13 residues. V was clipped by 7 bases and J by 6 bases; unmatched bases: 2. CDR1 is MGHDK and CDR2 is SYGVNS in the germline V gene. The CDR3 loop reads CASKDRGPGELFF. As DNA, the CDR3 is TGTGCCAGCAAAGACAGGGGGCCCGGGGAGCTGTTTTTT.

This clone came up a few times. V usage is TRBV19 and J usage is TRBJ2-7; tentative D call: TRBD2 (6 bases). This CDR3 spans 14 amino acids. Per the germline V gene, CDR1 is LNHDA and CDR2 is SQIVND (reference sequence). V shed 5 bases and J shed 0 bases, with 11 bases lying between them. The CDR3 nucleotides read TGTGCCAGTAGTTCGGCCGGGAGCTCCTACGAGCAGTACTTC. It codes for CASSSAGSSYEQYF.

CDR3 sequence: CASSPKPTMAGELFF. The CDR3 coding sequence is TGTGCCAGCAGCCCCAAGCCCACTATGGCCGGGGAGCTGTTTTTT. This chain links TRBV11-3 with TRBJ2-2; D unclear. V shed 5 bases and J shed 6 bases, with 16 bases lying between them. The CDR3 loop spans 15 amino acids. The V gene's germline CDR1 is SGHNT and CDR2 YENEEA.

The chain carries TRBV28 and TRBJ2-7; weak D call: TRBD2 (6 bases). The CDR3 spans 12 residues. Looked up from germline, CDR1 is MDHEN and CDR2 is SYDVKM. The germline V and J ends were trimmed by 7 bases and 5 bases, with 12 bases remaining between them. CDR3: CASTQGGHEQYF. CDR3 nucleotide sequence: TGTGCCAGCACTCAGGGAGGCCACGAGCAGTACTTC.

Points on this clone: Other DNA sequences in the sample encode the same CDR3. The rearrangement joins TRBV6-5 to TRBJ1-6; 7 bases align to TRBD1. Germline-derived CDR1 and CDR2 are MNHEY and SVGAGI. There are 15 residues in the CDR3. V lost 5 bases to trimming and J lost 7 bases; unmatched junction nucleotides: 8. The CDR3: CASSKGTVLNSPLHF. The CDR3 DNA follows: TGTGCCAGCAGTAAGGGGACAGTATTAAATTCACCCCTCCACTTT.

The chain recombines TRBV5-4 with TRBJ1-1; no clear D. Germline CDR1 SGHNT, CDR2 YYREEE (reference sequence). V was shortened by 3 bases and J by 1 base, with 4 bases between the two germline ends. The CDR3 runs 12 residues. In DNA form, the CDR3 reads TGTGCCAGCAGCTCCAGGAACACTGAAGCTTTCTTT. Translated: CASSSRNTEAFF.

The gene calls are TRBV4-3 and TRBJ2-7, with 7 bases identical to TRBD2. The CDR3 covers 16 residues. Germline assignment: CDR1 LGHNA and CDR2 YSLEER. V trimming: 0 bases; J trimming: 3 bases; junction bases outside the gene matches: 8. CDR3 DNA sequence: TGCGCCAGCAGCCAAGAACTCTGGGGGGAGGGCTACGAGCAGTACTTC. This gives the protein CASSQELWGEGYEQYF.

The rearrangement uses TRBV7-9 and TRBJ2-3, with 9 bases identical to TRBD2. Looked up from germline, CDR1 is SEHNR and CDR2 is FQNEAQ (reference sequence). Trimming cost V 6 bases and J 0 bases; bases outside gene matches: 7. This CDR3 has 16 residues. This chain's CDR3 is CASRASGAGSTDTQYF. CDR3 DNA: TGTGCCAGCAGGGCTAGCGGGGCAGGTAGCACAGATACGCAGTATTTT. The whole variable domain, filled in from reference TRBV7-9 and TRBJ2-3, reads DTGVSQNPRHKITKRGQNVTFRCDPISEHNRLYWYRQTLGQGPEFLTYFQNEAQLEKSRLLSDRFSAERPKGSFSTLEIQRTEQGDSAMYLCASRASGAGSTDTQYFGPGTRLTVL.

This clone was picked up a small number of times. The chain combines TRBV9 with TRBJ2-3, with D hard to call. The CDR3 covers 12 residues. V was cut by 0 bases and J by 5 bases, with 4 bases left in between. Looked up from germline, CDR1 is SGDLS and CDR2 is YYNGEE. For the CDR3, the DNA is TGTGCCAGCAGCGTAGTCGTAGATACGCAGTATTTT. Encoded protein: CASSVVVDTQYF.